The 28 T cell receptor beta chains reported below all come from one sample, sequenced in a study of Graves' ophthalmopathy and Graves' hyperthyroidism. Transcripts of RNA were the source for amplifying TCR beta CDR3 regions. First-round RT-PCR relied on HTBI primers, and a second-round multiplex PCR came next. TCRdb re-called the multiplex PCR reads through MiXCR, storing one row per CDR3 protein. The sample shows about 370,000 distinct CDR3 sequences, about a sixth of them seen only once. The sample comprised peripheral blood. The receptors were gathered from an adult woman with stable Graves' hyperthyroidism.

This clonotype has ten or more counts. The chain employs TRBV19 and TRBJ2-5, with a possible D match to TRBD2 (5 bases). V was cut by 3 bases and J by 5 bases, with 16 bases left in between. CDR3 length equals 15 residues. From germline, CDR1 is LNHDA and CDR2 SQIVND (reference sequence). The CDR3 reads CASSMREVGRETQYF. CDR3 bases: TGTGCCAGTAGTATGAGGGAAGTCGGCCGGGAGACCCAGTACTTC.

The V call is TRBV4-1, the J call TRBJ1-5; D gene unclear. Germline V lookup: CDR1 MGHRA, CDR2 YSYEKL. This CDR3 is 16 amino acids long. V was trimmed by 6 bases and J by 2 bases, leaving 17 bases between them. CDR3 coding DNA: TGCGCCAGCAGATCCGAGGACCTAGCTGGCAATCAGCCCCAGCATTTT. Translation gives CASRSEDLAGNQPQHF.

The DNA of the CDR3 is TGCGCCAGCAGCTCGTTACTAGCGGGTGGACAAGAGACCCAGTACTTC. Amino acid sequence: CASSSLLAGGQETQYF. The rearrangement joins TRBV5-1 to TRBJ2-5; the match to TRBD2 covers 9 bases. Trimming took 3 bases from V and 2 from J; bases not matched to a gene: 8. The CDR3 runs to 16 residues. The germline gives CDR1 SGHRS, CDR2 YFSETQ.

This clonotype was counted at least ten times. The chain is built from TRBV12-3 or TRBV12-4 and TRBJ2-7; TRBD1 aligns across 9 bases. CDR3 length equals 14 residues. V was pared by 3 bases and J by 3 bases, with 3 bases of the junction left unmatched. CDR3 DNA sequence: TGTGCCAGCAGTTTCACGGGACAGGGCTACGAGCAGTACTTC. This sequence encodes CASSFTGQGYEQYF.

This clonotype was seen many times. The gene calls are TRBV27 and TRBJ2-6, with D unresolved. Trimming stripped 3 bases from V and 0 bases from J, with 6 bases between. This CDR3 spans 15 amino acids. The germline V gene encodes CDR1 MNHEY and CDR2 SMNVEV (reference sequence). CDR3 nucleotide sequence: TGTGCCAGCAGTTTTGCGACCTCTGGGGCCAACGTCCTGACTTTC. Its translation is CASSFATSGANVLTF.

This clonotype came up many times. One end of the junction does not line up with germline, which may come from a read error. The chain is built from TRBV19 and TRBJ2-7; 11 bases are shared with TRBD2. The CDR3 runs 15 residues. Germline CDR1 LNHDA, CDR2 SQIVND (reference sequence). CDR3 region: CASSIGTSGSCEQYF. In DNA, the CDR3 is TGTGCCAGTAGTATTGGGACTAGCGGTTCCTGCGAGCAGTACTTC.

This clonotype was recorded at least ten times. V usage is TRBV5-4 and J usage is TRBJ2-7, with no clear D. Germline CDR1 reads SGHNT; CDR2 reads YYREEE (reference sequence). V was trimmed by 0 bases and J by 6 bases, leaving 19 bases between them. The CDR3 runs 16 residues. CDR3 sequence (DNA): TGTGCCAGCAGCTTGGCCCGAGTGGGCGCAGCAGCCGAGCAGTACTTC. Its protein product is CASSLARVGAAAEQYF.

With regard to this clonotype: A much larger clonotype is one base distant, so this may be a read error. The chain combines TRBV4-1 with TRBJ2-2, with D unresolved. Trimming left V 4 bases short and J 3 bases short, with 24 bases between. Germline-derived CDR1 and CDR2 are MGHRA and YSYEKL. CDR3 size: 19 residues. CDR3 coding DNA: TGCGCCAGCAGCCTCGCACCCTTTGGGTACGCCGCGGACACCGGGGAGCTGTTTTTT. Protein: CASSLAPFGYAADTGELFF.

This clonotype has just one count. The rearrangement joins TRBV4-1 to TRBJ2-7; D might be TRBD1 (5 bases). The CDR3 extends over 16 amino acids. In germline, CDR1 is MGHRA, CDR2 YSYEKL. The V and J ends lost 0 bases and 4 bases respectively, with 16 bases between them. For the CDR3, the DNA is TGCGCCAGCAGCCAAGAAATTCTGAATCCAGGGTACGAGCAGTACTTC. The encoded protein is CASSQEILNPGYEQYF.

This clonotype was found many times. V gene TRBV6-2 or TRBV6-3 combines with J gene TRBJ2-7, with 8 bases that match TRBD2. The V and J ends lost 5 bases and 0 bases, in that order; junction bases with no gene match: 9. CDR3 size: 16 residues. From germline, CDR1 is MNHEY and CDR2 SVGEGT. The CDR3: CASSPTSGESSYEQYF. CDR3 nucleotide sequence: TGTGCCAGCAGTCCCACTAGCGGCGAAAGCTCCTACGAGCAGTACTTC.

The J gene is TRBJ2-5, the V gene TRBV7-2; TRBD1 agrees at 7 bases. The J segment lost 1 base and the V segment lost 6 bases, leaving 5 bases of the junction unmatched. CDR1 and CDR2 (germline): SGHTA, FQGNSA. The CDR3 extends over 14 amino acids. This CDR3 reads CASSFGTAQETQYF. CDR3 DNA sequence: TGTGCCAGCAGTTTCGGGACAGCCCAAGAGACCCAGTACTTC.

Only one count was recorded for this clonotype. J is TRBJ1-1 and V is TRBV6-2 or TRBV6-3, with TRBD1 matching 8 bases. The CDR3 is 14 residues long. J lost 5 bases, V lost 5 bases, and 7 bases had no gene match. Germline loops: CDR1 MNHEY, CDR2 SVGEGT. CDR3 loop: CASSGQGVGTEAFF. The CDR3 DNA sequence: TGTGCCAGCAGTGGACAGGGTGTGGGTACTGAAGCTTTCTTT.

This clonotype was seen repeatedly, ten times or more. The genes are TRBV28 and TRBJ1-1; D unclear. With 1 base removed from V and 1 base from J, the gap between germline ends came to 7 bases. Per the germline V gene, CDR1 is MDHEN and CDR2 is SYDVKM. The CDR3 has 14 residues. CDR3 region: CASSLFLGNTEAFF. DNA of the CDR3: TGTGCCAGCAGTTTATTTTTGGGGAACACTGAAGCTTTCTTT.

This clonotype was detected ten times or more. The chain is built from TRBV11-2 and TRBJ2-6; D gene ambiguous. Germline assignment: CDR1 SGHAT and CDR2 FQNNGV. The CDR3 totals 16 residues. Trimming pared 3 bases from V and 0 bases from J, leaving 9 bases between. The CDR3, as DNA: TGTGCCAGCAGCTTCCTCTTCGGCTCTGGGGCCAACGTCCTGACTTTC. Encoded protein: CASSFLFGSGANVLTF.

This sequence joins TRBV29-1 and TRBJ1-2; D is perhaps TRBD1 (6 bases). Germline loops: CDR1 SQVTM, CDR2 ANQGSEA. The CDR3 covers 13 residues. V was cut by 4 bases and J by 4 bases, with 13 bases left in between. This CDR3 is CSVAGQFLYGYTF. The CDR3 nucleotides are TGCAGCGTTGCTGGACAGTTCCTCTATGGCTACACCTTC.

V gene TRBV5-1 combines with J gene TRBJ1-1, with D tentatively TRBD1 (5 bases). CDR1 and CDR2 (germline): SGHRS, YFSETQ. The CDR3 length is 13 residues. V lost 4 bases and J lost 6, with 13 bases in between. For the CDR3, the DNA is TGCGCCAGCAGCCCAAGACAGTCTTCTGAAGCTTTCTTT. Its translation is CASSPRQSSEAFF.

The table lists this clonotype with many counts. This sequence joins TRBV28 and TRBJ1-5; 7 bases line up with TRBD1. Germline loops: CDR1 MDHEN, CDR2 SYDVKM. This CDR3 is 17 amino acids long. V lost 5 bases, J lost 0 bases, and 10 bases stayed unmatched. The DNA for the CDR3 is TGTGCCAGCAGTCTCTCCCGGGACAGTTATAGCAATCAGCCCCAGCATTTT. This gives the protein CASSLSRDSYSNQPQHF.

This clonotype was counted ten times or more. This rearrangement joins TRBV10-3 to TRBJ1-3; a weak D match, TRBD1 (5 bases). Trimming shortened V by 8 bases and J by 0 bases, and 17 bases separated the two germline ends. Germline V CDR1 and CDR2: ENHRY, SYGVKD. The CDR3 consists of 16 residues. CDR3 nucleotides: TGTGCCATCCTTAAACCCGGGACCGGCTCTGGAAACACCATATATTTT. Protein product: CAILKPGTGSGNTIYF.

This clonotype occurred many times. The V and J genes are TRBV7-2 and TRBJ2-7, with D unclear. The CDR3 loop spans 14 amino acids. V gave up 4 bases and J gave up 1 base, with 11 bases separating them. Looked up from germline, CDR1 is SGHTA and CDR2 is FQGNSA. In DNA form, the CDR3 reads TGTGCCAGCAGCTCAGCTAGTAGTTCCTACGAGCAGTACTTC. It specifies CASSSASSSYEQYF.

The table lists this clonotype with many counts. The rearrangement joins TRBV20-1 to TRBJ2-5, with TRBD2 matching over 10 bases. This CDR3 has 18 amino acids. Germline V CDR1 and CDR2: DFQATT, SNEGSKA (reference sequence). V dropped 1 base and J dropped 5; count of bases not matched to a gene: 16. This chain's CDR3 is CSARVRPKKREGLETQYF. In nucleotides, the CDR3 is TGCAGTGCTAGAGTTCGTCCTAAAAAGCGGGAGGGATTGGAGACCCAGTACTTC.

V and J are TRBV5-1 and TRBJ2-5, with TRBD2 matching over 14 bases. The germline V gene encodes CDR1 SGHRS and CDR2 YFSETQ. This CDR3 spans 16 amino acids. After removal of 4 bases from V and 5 bases from J, the junction contained 7 bases not matched to a gene. The CDR3 DNA is TGCGCCAGCAGCCCCGGACTAGCGGGAGGAGGGGAGACCCAGTACTTC. It codes for CASSPGLAGGGETQYF.

This clonotype has at least ten counts. V gene TRBV4-1 combines with J gene TRBJ1-2; 7 bases line up with TRBD1. Trimming cost V 0 bases and J 4 bases; bases outside gene matches: 8. Germline V lookup: CDR1 MGHRA, CDR2 YSYEKL. The CDR3 length is 16 residues. This chain's CDR3 is CASSQEYETGIYGYTF. The CDR3 nucleotides are TGCGCCAGCAGCCAAGAATACGAGACAGGGATCTATGGCTACACCTTC.

This clonotype was seen many times. CDR3 sequence reads: CASSQGSWVRQPQHF. Written as DNA, the CDR3 is TGTGCCAGCAGCCAAGGATCCTGGGTGAGGCAGCCCCAGCATTTT. The rearrangement uses TRBV3-1 and TRBJ1-5; D gene ambiguous. Trimming took off 1 base at V and 7 bases at J, with 14 bases between the two ends. CDR3 length: 15 residues. Germline CDR1 reads LGHDT; CDR2 reads YNNKEL (reference sequence).

This clonotype was counted many times. Mismatch with germline at one junction end may stem from a read error. V gene TRBV30 combines with J gene TRBJ2-2, with D uncertain. The length of the CDR3 is 13 residues. Germline assignment: CDR1 GTSNPN and CDR2 SVGIG (reference sequence). CDR3 coding DNA: TGTGCTTGGAGAATTACGAACACCGGGGAGCTGTTTTTT. This encodes CAWRITNTGELFF.

In its sample, this clonotype was seen many times. The V call is TRBV28, the J call TRBJ2-7; 9 nucleotides match TRBD1. Germline V lookup: CDR1 MDHEN, CDR2 SYDVKM. V trimming: 3 bases; J trimming: 6 bases; junction bases outside the gene matches: 6. The length of the CDR3 is 14 residues. The CDR3 loop is CASSFPGTGIEQYF. CDR3 coding DNA: TGTGCCAGCAGTTTCCCCGGGACAGGGATCGAGCAGTACTTC.

This clonotype was detected ten times or more. The genes are TRBV28 and TRBJ2-7; TRBD2 matches 8 bases. The junction had 8 bases not matched to a gene; V was cut back by 4 bases and J by 3 bases. The germline gives CDR1 MDHEN, CDR2 SYDVKM. The CDR3 runs 15 residues. CDR3 protein: CASSSLAEKNYEQYF. CDR3 bases: TGTGCCAGCAGTTCACTAGCGGAGAAAAACTACGAGCAGTACTTC.

This clonotype was seen only a few times. A much larger clone is a single base away; this may be a read error. This chain joins TRBV12-3 or TRBV12-4 and TRBJ1-1; maybe TRBD1 (5 bases). The CDR3 is 13 amino acids. The CDR3 protein is CVSSLRDLRKAFF. The CDR3 DNA reads TGTGTCAGCAGTTTACGGGACCTTAGGAAAGCTTTCTTT.

The chain has TRBV5-1 and TRBJ2-5, with D hard to call. Germline V gene sequence: CDR1 SGHRS, CDR2 YFSETQ. V was clipped by 0 bases and J by 4 bases, with 10 bases between them. CDR3 length: 14 amino acids. CDR3 in DNA: TGCGCCAGCAGCTTGGTTTTCGGTGGAGAGACCCAGTACTTC. As protein: CASSLVFGGETQYF.